A selection of T cell receptor beta chains follows, all from one sample in a study of T cell repertoires in cytomegalovirus infection. Their antigens remain unidentified. TCRdb passed the reads through MiXCR, listing each CDR3 protein once. The data contain nearly 700,000 distinct CDR3 sequences, around a third of them singletons. Sequenced material: cultured PBMCs, taken from culture after CMV antigen stimulation. The receptors here all came from a human donor in good health (CMV status not recorded). Some clones in this sample may be carry-over from other donors' samples. CDR3s include the opening cysteine and the closing phenylalanine or tryptophan. A D gene is named only where the DNA matches it firmly. The size entry is marked missing in some rows and otherwise reads once, few, many or a size class.

CDR3 DNA,CDR3 protein,D gene,CDR3 length,clone size,J gene,V gene
TGTGCCAGCAGCTTCCCGGGTAGGGAGGGCTACACCTTC,CASSFPGREGYTF,-,13,few,TRBJ1-2,TRBV11-2
TGTGCCAGCAGTTATTATGTATCGGAGCAGTTCTTC,CASSYYVSEQFF,-,12,few,TRBJ2-1,TRBV6-2/TRBV6-3
TGTGCCAGCAGCGCGGGACTAGGGTCCTACAATGAGCAGTTCTTC,CASSAGLGSYNEQFF,TRBD2,15,many,TRBJ2-1,TRBV11-2
TGTGCTAGTGGCCAAGGGACTAGCGGCAATGAGCAGTTCTTC,CASGQGTSGNEQFF,TRBD2,14,-,TRBJ2-1,TRBV12-5
TGTGCCAGCAGCTTAGGGAGCTTCGGGACCCTAAGCTATGGCTACACCTTC,CASSLGSFGTLSYGYTF,-,17,-,TRBJ1-2,TRBV7-2
TGTGCCACCCGACTTCTGAATGAGCAGTTCTTC,CATRLLNEQFF,-,11,-,TRBJ2-1,TRBV10-3
TGTGCCAGCAGCTTACCGGGGGACCATGGGGCAGATACGCAGTATTTT,CASSLPGDHGADTQYF,-,16,few,TRBJ2-3,TRBV7-4
TGCAGTGCTAGAGTTACAGGGAGGGACCATCAGCCCCAGCATTTT,CSARVTGRDHQPQHF,-,15,-,TRBJ1-5,TRBV20-1
TGCGCCAGCAGCCAAGACCGAGGAGGGCCCCAGCATTTT,CASSQDRGGPQHF,-,13,-,TRBJ1-5,TRBV4-1
TGTGCCGTGAAGGGTGCTAATTCACCCCTCCACTTT,CAVKGANSPLHF,-,12,-,TRBJ1-6,TRBV7-4
TGTGCCAGTAGTATCTACGCCCGACCCAAGATCTACAATGAGCAGTTCTTC,CASSIYARPKIYNEQFF,-,17,-,TRBJ2-1,TRBV19
TGTGCTAGTGATGATGGGGCGGAGACCCAGTACTTC,CASDDGAETQYF,-,12,few,TRBJ2-5,TRBV12-5
TGTGCCAGCAGCTTACGGGAGGGAAGCCAGCCCCAGCATTTT,CASSLREGSQPQHF,-,14,-,TRBJ1-5,TRBV7-2
TGTGCCAGTTCCGACTACTCCTACGAGCAGTACTTC,CASSDYSYEQYF,-,12,-,TRBJ2-7,TRBV19
TGTGCCAGCAGCCTCATAGGGACAGGGGTGTACGAGCAGTACTTC,CASSLIGTGVYEQYF,TRBD1,15,-,TRBJ2-7,TRBV28
TGTGCCAGCAGCTTAAGAGAGGACTATGGCTACACCTTC,CASSLREDYGYTF,-,13,many,TRBJ1-2,TRBV7-2
TGTGCCAGCAGTCGAGGACTAGCGGGGGACCTCAATGAGCAGTTCTTC,CASSRGLAGDLNEQFF,TRBD2,16,-,TRBJ2-1,TRBV6-5